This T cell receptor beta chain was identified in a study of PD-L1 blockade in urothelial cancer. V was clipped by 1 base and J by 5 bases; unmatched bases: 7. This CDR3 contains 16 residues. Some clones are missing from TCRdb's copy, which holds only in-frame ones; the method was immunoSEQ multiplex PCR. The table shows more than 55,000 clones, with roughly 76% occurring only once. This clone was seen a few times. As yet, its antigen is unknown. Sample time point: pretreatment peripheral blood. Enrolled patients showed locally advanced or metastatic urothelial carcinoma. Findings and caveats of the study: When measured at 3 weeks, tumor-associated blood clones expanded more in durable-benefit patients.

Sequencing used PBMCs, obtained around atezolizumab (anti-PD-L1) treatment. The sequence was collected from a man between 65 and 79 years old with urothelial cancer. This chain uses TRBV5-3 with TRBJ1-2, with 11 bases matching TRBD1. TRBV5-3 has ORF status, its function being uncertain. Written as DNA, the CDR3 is TGTGCCAGAAGCTTGATAGGGACAGGGGGTTGGTATGGCTACACCTTC. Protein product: CARSLIGTGGWYGYTF.